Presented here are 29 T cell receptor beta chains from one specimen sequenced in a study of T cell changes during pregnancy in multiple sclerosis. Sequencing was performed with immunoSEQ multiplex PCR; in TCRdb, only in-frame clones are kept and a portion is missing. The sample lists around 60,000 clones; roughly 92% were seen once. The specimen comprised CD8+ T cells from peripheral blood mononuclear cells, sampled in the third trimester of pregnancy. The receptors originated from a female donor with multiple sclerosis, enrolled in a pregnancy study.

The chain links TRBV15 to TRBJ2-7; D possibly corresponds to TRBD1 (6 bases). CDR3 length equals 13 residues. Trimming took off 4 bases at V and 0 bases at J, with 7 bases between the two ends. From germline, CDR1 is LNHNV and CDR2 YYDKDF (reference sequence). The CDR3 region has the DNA TGTGCCACCAGCACGGACAGCTCCTACGAGCAGTACTTC. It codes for CATSTDSSYEQYF. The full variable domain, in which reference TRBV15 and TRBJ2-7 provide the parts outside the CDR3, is DAMVIQNPRYQVTQFGKPVTLSCSQTLNHNVMYWYQQKSSQAPKLLFHYYDKDFNNEADTPDNFQSRRPNTSFCFLDIRSPGLGDTAMYLCATSTDSSYEQYFGPGTRLTVT.

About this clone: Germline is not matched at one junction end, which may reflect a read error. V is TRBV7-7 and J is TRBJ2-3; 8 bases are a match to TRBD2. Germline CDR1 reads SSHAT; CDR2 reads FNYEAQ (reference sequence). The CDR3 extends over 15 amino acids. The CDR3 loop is CASSFGGGSSDTQYF. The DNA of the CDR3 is TGTGCTAGCAGTTTCGGGGGGGGCTCCTCAGATACGCAGTATTTT.

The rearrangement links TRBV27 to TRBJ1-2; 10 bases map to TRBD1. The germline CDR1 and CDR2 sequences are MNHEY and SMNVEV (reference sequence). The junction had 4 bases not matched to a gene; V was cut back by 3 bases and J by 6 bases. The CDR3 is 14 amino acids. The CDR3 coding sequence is TGTGCCAGCAGTTTGACAGGGGGCGCGAATGGCTACACCTTC. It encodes CASSLTGGANGYTF.

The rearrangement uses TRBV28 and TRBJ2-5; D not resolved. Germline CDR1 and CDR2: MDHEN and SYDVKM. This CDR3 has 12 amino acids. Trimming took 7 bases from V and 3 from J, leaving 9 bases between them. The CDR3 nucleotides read TGTGCCAGCACAGGCGAAGAAGAGACCCAGTACTTC. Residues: CASTGEEETQYF. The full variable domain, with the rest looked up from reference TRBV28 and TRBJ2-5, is DVKVTQSSRYLVKRTGEKVFLECVQDMDHENMFWYRQDPGLGLRLIYFSYDVKMKEKGDIPEGYSVSREKKERFSLILESASTNQTSMYLCASTGEEETQYFGPGTRLLVL.

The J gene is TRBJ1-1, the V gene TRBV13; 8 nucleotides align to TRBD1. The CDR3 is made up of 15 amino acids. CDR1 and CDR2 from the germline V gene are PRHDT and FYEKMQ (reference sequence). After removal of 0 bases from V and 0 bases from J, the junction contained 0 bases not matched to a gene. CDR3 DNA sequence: TGTGCCAGCAGCTTAGGGGGACAGGTGAACACTGAAGCTTTCTTT. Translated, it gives CASSLGGQVNTEAFF.

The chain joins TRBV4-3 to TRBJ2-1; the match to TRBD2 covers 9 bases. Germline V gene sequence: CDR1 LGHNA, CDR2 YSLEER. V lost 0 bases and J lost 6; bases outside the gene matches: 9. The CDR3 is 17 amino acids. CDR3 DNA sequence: TGCGCCAGCAGCCAAGAGGTTTGGCGGGAGGGCCTCAATGAGCAGTTCTTC. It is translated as CASSQEVWREGLNEQFF.

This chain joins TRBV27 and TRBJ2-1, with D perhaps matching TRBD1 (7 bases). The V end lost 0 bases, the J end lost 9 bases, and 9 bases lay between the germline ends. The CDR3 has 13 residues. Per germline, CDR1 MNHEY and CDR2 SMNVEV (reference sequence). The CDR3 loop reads CASSLSQGGEQFF. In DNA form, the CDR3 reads TGTGCCAGCAGTTTATCCCAGGGGGGTGAGCAGTTCTTC.

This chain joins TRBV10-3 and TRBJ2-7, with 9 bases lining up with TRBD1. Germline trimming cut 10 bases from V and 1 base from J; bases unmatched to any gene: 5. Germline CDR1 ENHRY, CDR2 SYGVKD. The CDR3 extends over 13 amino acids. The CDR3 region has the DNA TGTGCCACCCGACAGGGGGGGTCCTACGAGCAGTACTTC. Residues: CATRQGGSYEQYF.

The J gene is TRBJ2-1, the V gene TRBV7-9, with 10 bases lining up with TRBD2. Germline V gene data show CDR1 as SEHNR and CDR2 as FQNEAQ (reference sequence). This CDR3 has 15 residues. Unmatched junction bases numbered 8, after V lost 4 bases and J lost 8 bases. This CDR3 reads CASSSLASGRDEQFF. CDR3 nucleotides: TGTGCCAGCAGCTCTTTGGCTAGCGGGAGAGATGAGCAGTTCTTC.

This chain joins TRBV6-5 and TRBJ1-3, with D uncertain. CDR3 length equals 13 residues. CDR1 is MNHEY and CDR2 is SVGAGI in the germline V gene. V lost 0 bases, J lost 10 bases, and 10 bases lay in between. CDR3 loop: CASSYSETGTIYF. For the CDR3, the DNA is TGTGCCAGCAGTTACTCCGAGACGGGGACCATATATTTT.

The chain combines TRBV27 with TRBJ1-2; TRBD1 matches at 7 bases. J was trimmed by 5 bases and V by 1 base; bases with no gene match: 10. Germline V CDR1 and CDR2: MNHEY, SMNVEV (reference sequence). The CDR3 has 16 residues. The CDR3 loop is CASSLWVPTGVYGYTF. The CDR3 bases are TGTGCCAGCAGTTTATGGGTCCCCACAGGGGTGTATGGCTACACCTTC.

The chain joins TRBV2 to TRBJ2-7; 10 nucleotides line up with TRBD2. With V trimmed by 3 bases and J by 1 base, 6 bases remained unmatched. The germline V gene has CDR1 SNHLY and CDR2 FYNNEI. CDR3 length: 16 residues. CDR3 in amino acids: CASSEGPSGSSYEQYF. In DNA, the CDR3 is TGTGCCAGCAGTGAGGGGCCTAGCGGGAGTTCCTACGAGCAGTACTTC.

CDR3 in amino acids: CATAGQGAYEQYF. CDR3 sequence (DNA): TGTGCCACCGCAGGACAGGGAGCCTACGAGCAGTACTTC. This chain uses TRBV6-5 with TRBJ2-7; 8 bases are a match to TRBD1. The CDR3 covers 13 residues. Germline loops: CDR1 MNHEY, CDR2 SVGAGI. The trim removed 10 bases at V and 2 bases at J, leaving 7 bases unmatched.

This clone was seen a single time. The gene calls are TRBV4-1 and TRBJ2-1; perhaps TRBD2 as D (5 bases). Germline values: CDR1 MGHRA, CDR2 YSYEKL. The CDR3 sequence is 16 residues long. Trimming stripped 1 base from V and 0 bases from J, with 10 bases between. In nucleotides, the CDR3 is TGCGCCAGCAGCCAAGCCGGGGAAAGCTCCTACAATGAGCAGTTCTTC. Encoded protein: CASSQAGESSYNEQFF.

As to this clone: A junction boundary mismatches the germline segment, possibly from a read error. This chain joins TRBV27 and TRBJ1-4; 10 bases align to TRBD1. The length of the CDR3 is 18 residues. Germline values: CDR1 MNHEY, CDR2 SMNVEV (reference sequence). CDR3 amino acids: CASSLIGTGAVAYDKLFF. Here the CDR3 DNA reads TGTGCCAGCAGTTTAATCGGGACAGGGGCTGTGGCTTATGATAAACTGTTTTTT. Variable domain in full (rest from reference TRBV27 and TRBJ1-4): EAQVTQNPRYLITVTGKKLTVTCSQNMNHEYMSWYRQDPGLGLRQIYYSMNVEVTDKGDVPEGYKVSRKEKRNFPLILESPSPNQTSLYFCASSLIGTGAVAYDKLFFGSGTQLSVL.

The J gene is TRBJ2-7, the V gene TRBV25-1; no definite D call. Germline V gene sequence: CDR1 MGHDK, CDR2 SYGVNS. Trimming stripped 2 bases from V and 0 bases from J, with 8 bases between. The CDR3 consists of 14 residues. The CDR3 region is CASSEPTSSYEQYF. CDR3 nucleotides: TGTGCCAGCAGTGAACCCACGAGCTCCTACGAGCAGTACTTC.

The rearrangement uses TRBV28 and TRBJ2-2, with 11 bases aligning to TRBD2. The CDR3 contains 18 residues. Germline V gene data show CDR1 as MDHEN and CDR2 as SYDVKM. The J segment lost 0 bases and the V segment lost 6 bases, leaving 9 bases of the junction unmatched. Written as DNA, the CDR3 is TGTGCCAGCAGCTCCGGACTAGCGGGCCTCGCGAACACCGGGGAGCTGTTTTTT. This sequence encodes CASSSGLAGLANTGELFF.

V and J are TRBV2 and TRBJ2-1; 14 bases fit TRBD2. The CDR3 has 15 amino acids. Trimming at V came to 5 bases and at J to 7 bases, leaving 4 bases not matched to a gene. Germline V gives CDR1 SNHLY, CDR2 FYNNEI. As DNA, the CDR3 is TGTGCCAGCAGTAGCGGGACTAGCGGGAGTAATGAGCAGTTCTTC. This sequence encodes CASSSGTSGSNEQFF.

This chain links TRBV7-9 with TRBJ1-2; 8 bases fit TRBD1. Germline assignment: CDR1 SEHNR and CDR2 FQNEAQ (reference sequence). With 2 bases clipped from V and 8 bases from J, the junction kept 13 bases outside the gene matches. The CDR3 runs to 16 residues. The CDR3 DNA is TGTGCCAGCAGCTTATTCAGTCTGGACAGGGAGGGGGGCTACACCTTC. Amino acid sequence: CASSLFSLDREGGYTF.

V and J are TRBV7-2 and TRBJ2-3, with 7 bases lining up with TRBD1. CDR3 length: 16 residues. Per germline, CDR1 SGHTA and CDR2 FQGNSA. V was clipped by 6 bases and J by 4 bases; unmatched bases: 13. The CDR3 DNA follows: TGTGCCAGCAGTTCTATTACGCACAGGGGATCAGATACGCAGTATTTT. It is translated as CASSSITHRGSDTQYF.

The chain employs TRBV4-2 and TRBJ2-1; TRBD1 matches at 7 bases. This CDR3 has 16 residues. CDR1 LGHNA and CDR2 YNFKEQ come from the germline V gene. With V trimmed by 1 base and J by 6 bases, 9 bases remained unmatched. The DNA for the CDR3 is TGTGCCAGCAGCCAAGGAATGACAGGGTCCCCCAATGAGCAGTTCTTC. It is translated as CASSQGMTGSPNEQFF.

The CDR3 spells CASSLGQGDYEQYF. Here the CDR3 DNA reads TGCGCCAGCAGCTTGGGACAGGGGGACTACGAGCAGTACTTC. The genes are TRBV5-1 and TRBJ2-7; TRBD1 aligns across 9 bases. The J segment lost 3 bases and the V segment lost 0 bases, leaving 1 base of the junction unmatched. CDR1 SGHRS and CDR2 YFSETQ come from the germline V gene. The CDR3 consists of 14 residues.

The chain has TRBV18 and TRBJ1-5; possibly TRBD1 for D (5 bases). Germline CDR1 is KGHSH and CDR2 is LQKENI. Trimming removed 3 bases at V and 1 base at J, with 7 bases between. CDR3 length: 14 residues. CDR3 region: CASSPDRSNQPQHF. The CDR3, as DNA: TGTGCCAGCTCACCCGACAGAAGCAATCAGCCCCAGCATTTT.

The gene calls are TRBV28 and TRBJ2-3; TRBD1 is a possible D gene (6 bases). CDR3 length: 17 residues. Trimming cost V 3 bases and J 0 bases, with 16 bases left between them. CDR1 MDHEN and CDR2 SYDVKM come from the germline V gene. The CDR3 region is CASSFPLTGTSTDTQYF. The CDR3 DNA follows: TGTGCCAGCAGTTTCCCCCTGACAGGAACCAGCACAGATACGCAGTATTTT.

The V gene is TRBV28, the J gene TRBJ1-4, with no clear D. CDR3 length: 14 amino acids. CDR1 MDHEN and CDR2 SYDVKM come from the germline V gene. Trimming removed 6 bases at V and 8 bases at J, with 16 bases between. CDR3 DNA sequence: TGTGCCAGCAGCCTAATTGGGGAGTTAGAAAAACTGTTTTTT. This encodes CASSLIGELEKLFF.

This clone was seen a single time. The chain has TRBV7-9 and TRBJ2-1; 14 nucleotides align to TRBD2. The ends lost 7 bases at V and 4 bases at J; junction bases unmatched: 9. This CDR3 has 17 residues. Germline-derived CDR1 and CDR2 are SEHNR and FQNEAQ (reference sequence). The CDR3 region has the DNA TGTGCCAGCAACAGACTAGCGGGAGGGCCTAGGTACAATGAGCAGTTCTTC. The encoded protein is CASNRLAGGPRYNEQFF.

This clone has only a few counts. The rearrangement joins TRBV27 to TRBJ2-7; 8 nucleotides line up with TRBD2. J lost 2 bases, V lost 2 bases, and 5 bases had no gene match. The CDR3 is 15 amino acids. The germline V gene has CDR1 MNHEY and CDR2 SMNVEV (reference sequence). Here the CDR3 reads CASSLGPGRAYEQYF. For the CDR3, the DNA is TGTGCCAGCAGTTTAGGTCCCGGGAGGGCCTACGAGCAGTACTTC.

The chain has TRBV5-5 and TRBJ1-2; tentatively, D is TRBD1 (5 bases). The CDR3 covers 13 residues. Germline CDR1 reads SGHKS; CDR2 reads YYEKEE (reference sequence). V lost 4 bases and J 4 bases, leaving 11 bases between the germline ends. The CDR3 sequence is CASSPWGGYGYTF. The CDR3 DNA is TGTGCCAGCAGCCCTTGGGGGGGCTATGGCTACACCTTC.

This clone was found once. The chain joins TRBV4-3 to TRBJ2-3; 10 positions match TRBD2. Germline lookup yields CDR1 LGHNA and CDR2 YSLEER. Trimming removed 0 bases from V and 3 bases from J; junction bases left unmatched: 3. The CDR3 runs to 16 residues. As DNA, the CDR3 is TGCGCCAGCAGCCAAGACCTAGCGGGAGTGACAGATACGCAGTATTTT. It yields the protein CASSQDLAGVTDTQYF.